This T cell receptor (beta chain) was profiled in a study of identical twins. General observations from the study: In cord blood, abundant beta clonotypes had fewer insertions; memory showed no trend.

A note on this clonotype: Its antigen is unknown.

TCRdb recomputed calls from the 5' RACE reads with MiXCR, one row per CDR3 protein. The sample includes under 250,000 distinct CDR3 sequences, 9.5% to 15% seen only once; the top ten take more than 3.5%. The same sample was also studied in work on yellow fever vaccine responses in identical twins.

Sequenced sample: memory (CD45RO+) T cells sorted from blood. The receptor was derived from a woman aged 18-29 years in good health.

DNA of the CDR3: TGTGCCAGCAGCGTTCCGACCGGGAGCTCCTACAATGAGCAGTTCTTC. This translates into CASSVPTGSSYNEQFF. The V and J genes are TRBV9 and TRBJ2-1; D is perhaps TRBD2 (6 bases). Germline V gives CDR1 SGDLS, CDR2 YYNGEE. The CDR3 spans 16 residues. V was cut by 2 bases and J by 0 bases, with 12 bases left in between.